This T cell receptor beta chain was obtained from a study of T cell repertoires in cytomegalovirus infection. General study results and limits: Pooled public TCR beta family frequency picked out CMV carriers with the relevant HLA.

TCRdb redid the calling of the reads with MiXCR, one entry per CDR3 protein. Of 180,000 or so distinct CDR3 sequences in the sample, about 18% were seen once. This clonotype was seen a handful of times. Its antigen is unknown. Trimming took 1 base from V and 4 from J; bases not matched to a gene: 9. Germline CDR1 and CDR2: SGHTA and FQGNSA. The CDR3 is 16 residues long. The sample was CD8+ T cells from PBMCs. The sequence derives from a human donor in good health (CMV status not recorded). Some clones in this sample may be carry-over from other donors' samples. The chain is built from TRBV7-2 and TRBJ2-7, with 8 bases matching TRBD1. CDR3 loop: CASSLEGTGLPYEQYF. The CDR3 coding sequence is TGTGCCAGCAGCTTAGAAGGGACAGGTCTCCCATACGAGCAGTACTTC.